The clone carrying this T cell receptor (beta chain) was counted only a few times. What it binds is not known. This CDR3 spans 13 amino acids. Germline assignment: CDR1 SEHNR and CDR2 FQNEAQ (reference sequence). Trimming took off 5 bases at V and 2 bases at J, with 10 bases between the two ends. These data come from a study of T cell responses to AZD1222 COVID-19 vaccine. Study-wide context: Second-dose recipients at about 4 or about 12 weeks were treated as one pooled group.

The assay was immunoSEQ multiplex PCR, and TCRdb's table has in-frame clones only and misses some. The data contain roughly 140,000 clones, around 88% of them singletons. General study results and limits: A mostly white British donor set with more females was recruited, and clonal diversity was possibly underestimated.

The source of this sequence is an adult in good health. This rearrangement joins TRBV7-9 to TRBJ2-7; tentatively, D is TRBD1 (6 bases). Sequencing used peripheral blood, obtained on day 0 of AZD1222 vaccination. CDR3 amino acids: CASSLGTTYEQYF. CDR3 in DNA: TGTGCCAGCAGCCTTGGGACAACCTACGAGCAGTACTTC.